The entry below gives a single T cell receptor beta chain sequence along with its context. As processed by the authors: Nucleated cell number was recorded as an estimate derived from reference gene primer amplification. The assay was immunoSEQ multiplex PCR, and TCRdb's table has in-frame clones only and misses some. V and J calls and clone size are those listed in that table; D and trimming were worked out from the DNA. This sample has tens of thousands of clones, with roughly 91% found just once. This sample is drawn from a study of blood T cell repertoires in COVID-19. Across the whole study: Italy, Spain and the United States were the sources of the convalescent and acute COVID-19 samples. From T cells, B-cell-depleted T cells, or PBMCs came the material, which was cDNA or gDNA.

Germline V gives CDR1 SNHLY, CDR2 FYNNEI. V lost 6 bases and J lost 4; bases outside the gene matches: 8. The CDR3 consists of 15 residues. Material for sequencing was peripheral blood. V and J are TRBV2 and TRBJ2-2; 7 nucleotides line up with TRBD2. This TCR was sampled from a human donor in a cohort sampled during active COVID-19. CDR3 amino acids: CASRIMGTTTGELFF. CDR3 DNA sequence: TGTGCCAGCAGGATTATGGGGACTACCACCGGGGAGCTGTTTTTT.